The 18 T cell receptor beta chains listed next were all sequenced from one sample in a study of identical twins (dated by TCRdb to 2016 to 2017). Library creation used 5' RACE. These reads were obtained on an Illumina HiSeq 2000. TCRdb's own reprocessing of the public reads used fastp at Q25 and MiXCR and kept productive beta chains. Rows matching on CDR3 protein sequence are summarized as one entry with the most common DNA and genes. Recorded for this sample are about 430,000 distinct CDR3 sequences; less than 20% of them occurred a single time. The ten largest clones take up about 12% of the sample. What was sequenced was naive T cells sorted from blood. The cell subset or site label on this specimen signifies: cells isolated with a human naive T-cell isolation kit. Receptors were obtained from a man over 45 in good health.

The chain recombines TRBV4-3 with TRBJ1-4; 8 bases are shared with TRBD1. The CDR3 is made up of 17 amino acids. Germline V gives CDR1 LGHNA, CDR2 YSLEER. Trimming took 1 base from V and 3 from J; bases not matched to a gene: 7. CDR3 DNA sequence: TGCGCCAGCAGCCAAGTCGGACAGGGAGAATCTAATGAAAAACTGTTTTTT. Protein product: CASSQVGQGESNEKLFF.

This clonotype has just a few counts. The chain is built from TRBV27 and TRBJ1-4; D gene ambiguous. The CDR3 length is 12 residues. CDR1 and CDR2 (germline): MNHEY, SMNVEV (reference sequence). Between the trimmed V and J ends, which lost 3 bases and 7 bases, there was a span of 6 bases. CDR3 sequence: CASSLIGEKLFF. The CDR3 DNA is TGTGCCAGCAGTTTGATTGGTGAAAAACTGTTTTTT.

This clonotype was recorded at least ten times. The chain links TRBV20-1 to TRBJ2-1, with D perhaps matching TRBD1 (5 bases). CDR1 is DFQATT, CDR2 SNEGSKA, per germline (reference sequence). The V end lost 3 bases, the J end lost 8 bases, and 11 bases lay between the germline ends. The CDR3 is made up of 12 amino acids. The CDR3 DNA is TGCAGTGCTAGTCAGGGTATGGATGAGCAGTTCTTC. As protein: CSASQGMDEQFF.

This clonotype was counted between two and nine times. The J gene is TRBJ1-1, the V gene TRBV20-1; D uncertain. V dropped 4 bases and J dropped 0 bases, with 6 bases sitting between them. This CDR3 has 12 amino acids. From germline, CDR1 is DFQATT and CDR2 SNEGSKA (reference sequence). This chain's CDR3 is CSATTVNTEAFF. The CDR3 DNA is TGCAGTGCTACCACAGTGAACACTGAAGCTTTCTTT.

The J gene is TRBJ2-2, the V gene TRBV20-1; D tentatively fits TRBD1 or TRBD2 (5 bases each). The CDR3 covers 13 residues. CDR1 is DFQATT, CDR2 SNEGSKA, per germline (reference sequence). V lost 5 bases and J 6 bases, leaving 13 bases between the germline ends. The CDR3 reads CSAGDRWAGELFF. CDR3 nucleotide sequence: TGCAGTGCTGGGGACCGCTGGGCCGGGGAGCTGTTTTTT.

The chain couples TRBV9 to TRBJ1-5; D perhaps matches TRBD1 (5 bases). Per the germline V gene, CDR1 is SGDLS and CDR2 is YYNGEE. Trimming left V 0 bases short and J 6 bases short, with 10 bases between. The CDR3 contains 14 residues. CDR3 in amino acids: CASSVGGGGQPQHF. CDR3 DNA: TGTGCCAGCAGCGTAGGGGGGGGAGGTCAGCCCCAGCATTTT.

V usage is TRBV7-7 and J usage is TRBJ2-1, with D hard to call. The germline V gene has CDR1 SSHAT and CDR2 FNYEAQ (reference sequence). This CDR3 has 16 residues. V was cut by 1 base and J by 8 bases, with 18 bases left in between. DNA for the CDR3: TGTGCCAGCAGCTTAGAGTTTGGCAGGCCGATAGATGAGCAGTTCTTC. Its protein product is CASSLEFGRPIDEQFF.

This clonotype was counted only a few times. The chain uses TRBV20-1 and TRBJ1-5, with D uncertain. Trimming removed 3 bases at V and 5 bases at J, with 11 bases between. Germline V gene data show CDR1 as DFQATT and CDR2 as SNEGSKA (reference sequence). The CDR3 has 13 amino acids. The DNA of the CDR3 is TGCAGTGCTAGGCCCGAGGAGGATCAGCCCCAGCATTTT. Its translation: CSARPEEDQPQHF.

V usage is TRBV20-1 and J usage is TRBJ2-3; D might be TRBD2 (6 bases). The germline V and J ends were trimmed by 3 bases and 1 base, with 23 bases remaining between them. Germline V gives CDR1 DFQATT, CDR2 SNEGSKA (reference sequence). The CDR3 totals 18 residues. The CDR3, as DNA: TGCAGTGCTAGGCCCCCCGGGGGTGAGGGATTCCGCACAGATACGCAGTATTTT. Protein product: CSARPPGGEGFRTDTQYF.

The chain links TRBV9 to TRBJ2-2, with D perhaps TRBD2 (6 bases). The length of the CDR3 is 16 residues. The V end was cut by 3 bases, the J end by 7 bases, with 19 bases between. CDR1 and CDR2 (germline): SGDLS, YYNGEE. The chain's CDR3 is CASSADGTLNVGELFF. CDR3 bases: TGTGCCAGCAGCGCGGACGGGACTCTCAACGTCGGGGAGCTGTTTTTT.

The gene calls are TRBV15 and TRBJ2-5, with a tentative D call TRBD2 (7 bases). Germline lookup yields CDR1 LNHNV and CDR2 YYDKDF (reference sequence). The CDR3 consists of 19 residues. Deletions cut 1 base from V and 5 bases from J, with 26 bases between. CDR3 region: CATSRVISLGGRVSETQYF. The CDR3, as DNA: TGTGCCACCAGCAGAGTCATTTCCCTCGGGGGGCGGGTGTCGGAGACCCAGTACTTC.

This clonotype was counted a few times. The J gene is TRBJ2-1, the V gene TRBV29-1; 9 bases agree with TRBD2. Trimming cost V 7 bases and J 10 bases; bases outside gene matches: 14. The CDR3 length is 14 residues. Germline loops: CDR1 SQVTM, CDR2 ANQGSEA. CDR3 sequence: CSASLSGSAQEQFF. CDR3 nucleotides: TGCAGCGCCTCCCTTAGCGGGAGCGCCCAAGAGCAGTTCTTC.

The sample holds a few counts of this clonotype. J is TRBJ2-2 and V is TRBV6-5, with 8 bases that match TRBD1. Trimming cost V 2 bases and J 4 bases; bases outside gene matches: 6. CDR1 MNHEY and CDR2 SVGAGI come from the germline V gene. This CDR3 has 16 residues. The CDR3 sequence is CASSYPGQGGTGELFF. As DNA, the CDR3 is TGTGCCAGCAGTTACCCAGGACAGGGTGGCACCGGGGAGCTGTTTTTT.

This chain links TRBV20-1 with TRBJ2-3; no clear D gene. The V end was cut by 7 bases, the J end by 4 bases, with 12 bases between. Per the germline V gene, CDR1 is DFQATT and CDR2 is SNEGSKA (reference sequence). CDR3 length: 12 amino acids. The CDR3 loop reads CSVSSASDTQYF. In DNA form, the CDR3 reads TGCAGTGTCTCCTCGGCGTCAGATACGCAGTATTTT.

This clonotype was seen at least ten times. This rearrangement joins TRBV29-1 to TRBJ2-2, with D possibly TRBD1 on 6 matching bases. The CDR3 covers 16 residues. Germline CDR1 reads SQVTM; CDR2 reads ANQGSEA. Trimming left V 5 bases short and J 5 bases short, with 21 bases between. In DNA, the CDR3 is TGCAGCGTTTCCACTCCGGGACAACGAATTACCGGGGAGCTGTTTTTT. Translating it yields CSVSTPGQRITGELFF.

There are a few counts of this clonotype. The genes are TRBV12-3 or TRBV12-4 and TRBJ2-3; D perhaps matches TRBD1 (6 bases). V was clipped by 2 bases and J by 1 base, with 10 bases between them. This CDR3 comprises 15 residues. CDR3 residues: CASSLWAGGTDTQYF. In DNA, the CDR3 is TGTGCCAGCAGTTTATGGGCAGGGGGCACAGATACGCAGTATTTT.

Worth noting for this clonotype: A much larger clone is a single base away; this may be a read error. The chain employs TRBV4-3 and TRBJ2-5; D possibly corresponds to TRBD1 (6 bases). Germline assignment: CDR1 LGHNA and CDR2 YSLEER. The CDR3 has 15 amino acids. The CDR3 sequence: CACSQGPGRQETQYF. CDR3 nucleotide sequence: TGCGCCTGCAGCCAGGGGCCAGGTCGCCAAGAGACCCAGTACTTC.

The chain has TRBV11-2 and TRBJ2-5, with 7 bases identical to TRBD2. The CDR3 is made up of 16 amino acids. CDR1 and CDR2 (germline): SGHAT, FQNNGV. The junction had 6 bases not matched to a gene; V was cut back by 1 base and J by 1 base. The CDR3 sequence: CASSLGLAARQETQYF. The DNA for the CDR3 is TGTGCCAGCAGCTTAGGGCTAGCGGCACGCCAAGAGACCCAGTACTTC.